The 20 T cell receptor beta chains reported below all come from one sample, sequenced in a study of neurological immune-mediated disorders. MiXCR, run by TCRdb on the 5' RACE reads, gives a single entry per CDR3 protein. The sample holds 20,000 to 30,000 distinct CDR3 sequences, more than 2% seen once. The sample consisted of PBMCs. The receptors were sampled from a woman in her 50s with multiple sclerosis.

The chain employs TRBV20-1 and TRBJ1-2; D is possibly TRBD1 (5 bases). V was trimmed by 5 bases and J by 2 bases, leaving 12 bases between them. Per the germline V gene, CDR1 is DFQATT and CDR2 is SNEGSKA (reference sequence). CDR3 length equals 13 residues. CDR3 protein: CSAPDTFNYGYTF. Written as DNA, the CDR3 is TGCAGTGCTCCGGACACTTTCAACTATGGCTACACCTTC.

This clonotype was recorded at least ten times. This CDR3 reads CASSLQRGRTDTQYF. CDR3 bases: TGTGCCAGCAGTCTACAGCGGGGACGCACAGATACGCAGTATTTT. This chain connects TRBV12-3 or TRBV12-4 to TRBJ2-3; the match to TRBD2 covers 7 bases. CDR3 length equals 15 residues. The trim removed 5 bases at V and 1 base at J, leaving 6 bases unmatched.

This clonotype was seen at least ten times. The germline gene is not matched at one end of the junction; a read error may be the cause. The chain carries TRBV5-1 and TRBJ1-6, with D possibly TRBD1 on 5 matching bases. CDR1 and CDR2 from the germline V gene are SGHRS and YFSETQ. The CDR3 consists of 15 residues. The CDR3 region is CASSFGRDYNSPLNF. CDR3 nucleotide sequence: TGCGCCAGCAGCTTCGGCAGGGACTATAATTCACCCCTCAACTTT.

This clonotype has ten or more counts. The genes are TRBV5-1 and TRBJ2-6, with D maybe TRBD2 (5 bases). This CDR3 region has 15 residues. Germline CDR1 and CDR2: SGHRS and YFSETQ. Trimming pared 4 bases from V and 4 bases from J, leaving 12 bases between. The DNA for the CDR3 is TGCGCCAGCAGCGTGAGCGGAGGCGGGGCCAACGTCCTGACTTTC. Its translation is CASSVSGGGANVLTF.

This chain joins TRBV20-1 and TRBJ1-4, with 7 bases lining up with TRBD1. This CDR3 has 13 residues. The ends lost 8 bases at V and 6 bases at J; junction bases unmatched: 9. Germline CDR1 and CDR2: DFQATT and SNEGSKA (reference sequence). The CDR3: CSSTGVIDEKLFF. The CDR3 bases are TGCAGTTCTACAGGGGTAATAGATGAAAAACTGTTTTTT.

With regard to this clonotype: A read error may produce the germline difference seen at one junction end. The genes are TRBV6-6 and TRBJ1-5, with no clear D. The length of the CDR3 is 14 residues. The V gene's germline CDR1 is MNHNY and CDR2 SVGAGI (reference sequence). DNA for the CDR3: TGTGCCAGCAGTTACGAGGGTGGGCGTCAGCCCCAGAATTTC. Amino acid sequence: CASSYEGGRQPQNF.

Ten or more counts support this clonotype. For the CDR3, the DNA is TGTGCCAGCAGTTTACGGTCAGCGGGAGTTAGTGCAGATACGCAGTATTTT. As protein: CASSLRSAGVSADTQYF. V is TRBV12-3 or TRBV12-4 and J is TRBJ2-3, with 8 bases that match TRBD2. The length of the CDR3 is 17 residues. The ends lost 2 bases at V and 4 bases at J; junction bases unmatched: 11.

This clonotype appeared many times. The chain combines TRBV2 with TRBJ2-7; D not resolved. CDR1 and CDR2 (germline): SNHLY, FYNNEI. This CDR3 is built from 13 residues. Trimming removed 6 bases at V and 0 bases at J, with 9 bases between. CDR3 nucleotides: TGTGCCAGCAGGGAGTCCGGCTCCTACGAGCAGTACTTC. Protein product: CASRESGSYEQYF. Supplemented by reference TRBV2 and TRBJ2-7, the full variable domain reads EPEVTQTPSHQVTQMGQEVILRCVPISNHLYFYWYRQILGQKVEFLVSFYNNEISEKSEIFDDQFSVERPDGSNFTLKIRSTKLEDSAMYFCASRESGSYEQYFGPGTRLTVT.

This clonotype is medium-sized by share. V gene TRBV12-3 or TRBV12-4 combines with J gene TRBJ2-1; tentative D call: TRBD2 (5 bases). Between the trimmed V and J ends, which lost 7 bases and 8 bases, there was a span of 18 bases. The CDR3 loop spans 14 amino acids. The CDR3 loop is CASIARGIRDEQFF. The DNA for the CDR3 is TGTGCCAGCATCGCCCGGGGAATAAGGGATGAGCAGTTCTTC.

In its sample, this clonotype was seen many times. The chain has TRBV4-3 and TRBJ2-1; 10 bases agree with TRBD2. Per the germline V gene, CDR1 is LGHNA and CDR2 is YSLEER. Unmatched junction bases numbered 10, after V lost 3 bases and J lost 2 bases. This CDR3 comprises 18 residues. CDR3 nucleotides: TGCGCCAGCAGCCAGGGCCTTACTAGCGGGGTCACCTACAATGAGCAGTTCTTC. Amino acids: CASSQGLTSGVTYNEQFF.

As for this clonotype: One end of the junction varies from germline; a read error may be responsible. CDR3 in DNA: TGTGCCAGCAGCCTTAAAGGGGGCCGGAATTCCCCCCTCCACTTT. Encoded protein: CASSLKGGRNSPLHF. The rearrangement links TRBV3-1 to TRBJ1-6; 7 bases align to TRBD1. This CDR3 is built from 15 residues. The germline V gene has CDR1 LGHDT and CDR2 YNNKEL (reference sequence).

This clonotype was counted many times. This chain uses TRBV7-2 with TRBJ2-5, with TRBD1 as a possible D gene (6 bases). From germline, CDR1 is SGHTA and CDR2 FQGNSA. V was pared by 2 bases and J by 8 bases, with 9 bases between. This CDR3 is built from 12 residues. As DNA, the CDR3 is TGTGCCAGCAGCTTATCCAGGGGAACCCAGTACTTC. This gives the protein CASSLSRGTQYF.

This clonotype is medium-sized by share. V gene TRBV30 combines with J gene TRBJ1-1; TRBD1 agrees at 8 bases. V lost 5 bases and J lost 5; bases outside the gene matches: 4. The CDR3 spans 12 residues. Germline V lookup: CDR1 GTSNPN, CDR2 SVGIG (reference sequence). CDR3 loop: CAWGTGGTEAFF. The CDR3 DNA follows: TGTGCCTGGGGGACAGGTGGTACTGAAGCTTTCTTT.

Note on this clonotype: The conserved final phenylalanine or tryptophan is absent from the CDR3, which likely points to a read error. The chain carries TRBV5-1 and TRBJ2-5; D uncertain. V gave up 0 bases and J gave up 2 bases, with 5 bases separating them. CDR1 and CDR2 (germline): SGHRS, YFSETQ. This CDR3 has 13 residues. DNA of the CDR3: TGCGCCAGCAGCTTGGCCCCACAAGAGACCCAGTACTGC. Its protein is CASSLAPQETQYC.

At least ten counts were recorded for this clonotype. This chain connects TRBV12-3 or TRBV12-4 to TRBJ2-5; D not resolved. The V and J ends lost 6 bases and 1 base respectively, with 6 bases between them. This CDR3 has 12 residues. In DNA, the CDR3 is TGTGCCAGCAGCCGAGTCCAAGAGACCCAGTACTTC. Translation: CASSRVQETQYF.

The chain has TRBV20-1 and TRBJ1-2; 7 bases are a match to TRBD1. J was trimmed by 2 bases and V by 6 bases; bases with no gene match: 12. The CDR3 spans 15 residues. CDR1 and CDR2 from the germline V gene are DFQATT and SNEGSKA (reference sequence). The CDR3 region has the DNA TGCAGTGCCACTACGGGGGACAGAGAAAACTATGGCTACACCTTC. Protein: CSATTGDRENYGYTF.

This clonotype has at least ten counts. This chain joins TRBV20-1 and TRBJ2-5; D ambiguous. The CDR3 is made up of 12 amino acids. V gave up 1 base and J gave up 1 base, with 4 bases separating them. The germline CDR1 and CDR2 sequences are DFQATT and SNEGSKA (reference sequence). The CDR3 DNA reads as TGCAGTGCTAGAGTGTCCCAAGAGACCCAGTACTTC. Its translation: CSARVSQETQYF.

The chain uses TRBV18 and TRBJ1-2, with D possibly TRBD1 on 5 matching bases. CDR1 and CDR2 from the germline V gene are KGHSH and LQKENI. CDR3 length: 14 amino acids. Trimming took 6 bases from V and 2 from J, leaving 13 bases between them. The CDR3: CASSRDRLNYGYTF. The CDR3 DNA is TGTGCCAGCTCCCGGGACCGACTGAACTATGGCTACACCTTC.

The sample holds many counts of this clonotype. This chain links TRBV14 with TRBJ2-2; D remains unclear. CDR1 SGHDN and CDR2 FVKESK come from the germline V gene. The length of the CDR3 is 12 residues. V was pared by 6 bases and J by 4 bases, with 6 bases between. CDR3: CASRARTGELFF. The CDR3 bases are TGTGCCAGCAGAGCGCGCACCGGGGAGCTGTTTTTT.

Ten or more counts support this clonotype. The chain recombines TRBV20-1 with TRBJ2-4; 9 bases match TRBD2. J was trimmed by 6 bases and V by 0 bases; bases with no gene match: 6. There are 15 residues in the CDR3. Germline V gene sequence: CDR1 DFQATT, CDR2 SNEGSKA (reference sequence). The CDR3 region is CSARDQGRGGNIQYF. The CDR3 DNA follows: TGCAGTGCTAGAGATCAGGGGCGGGGGGGAAACATTCAGTACTTC.